This TCR beta chain was sequenced for a study of blood T cell repertoires in COVID-19. At the level of the study: Material from acute and convalescent COVID-19 was sourced from the United States, Italy and Spain. T cells, B-cell-depleted T cells, or PBMCs provided the cDNA or gDNA that served as material.

In the original processing: Amplification of reference gene primers provided the estimated nucleated cell counts. The method was immunoSEQ multiplex PCR; TCRdb's version includes in-frame clones alone and lacks a portion of them. V, J and clone size were drawn from that table, and D and trimming were deduced from the DNA. In the table there are about 32,000 clones, about nine tenths of which are singletons. The sequenced sample was peripheral blood. The origin of this receptor is a man between 45 and 60 years old with active or convalescent COVID-19.

The CDR3 loop reads CASSVSVGTKTQYF. CDR3 nucleotides: TGTGCCAGCAGCGTAAGCGTTGGAACGAAGACCCAGTACTTC. This rearrangement joins TRBV9 to TRBJ2-5, with no clear D. The germline V gene encodes CDR1 SGDLS and CDR2 YYNGEE. CDR3 length equals 14 residues. Trimming removed 1 base from V and 6 bases from J, with 13 bases in between.